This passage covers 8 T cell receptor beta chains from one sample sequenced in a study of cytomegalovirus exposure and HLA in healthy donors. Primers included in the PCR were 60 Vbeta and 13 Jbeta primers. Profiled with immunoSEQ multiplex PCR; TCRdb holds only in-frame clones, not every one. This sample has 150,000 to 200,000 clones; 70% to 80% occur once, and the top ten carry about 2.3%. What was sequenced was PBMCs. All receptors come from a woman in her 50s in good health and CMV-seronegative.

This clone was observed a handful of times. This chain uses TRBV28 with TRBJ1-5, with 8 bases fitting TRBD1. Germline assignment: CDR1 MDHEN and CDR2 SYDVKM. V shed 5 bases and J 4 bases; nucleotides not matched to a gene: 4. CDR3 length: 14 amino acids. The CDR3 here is CASSTRTGNQPQHF. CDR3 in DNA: TGTGCCAGCAGTACCCGGACAGGGAATCAGCCCCAGCATTTT.

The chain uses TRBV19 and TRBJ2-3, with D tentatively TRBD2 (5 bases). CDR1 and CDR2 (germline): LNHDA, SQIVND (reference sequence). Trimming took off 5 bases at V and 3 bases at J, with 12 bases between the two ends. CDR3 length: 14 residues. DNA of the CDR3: TGTGCCAGTAGTTGGGGAAGCGGTACAGATACGCAGTATTTT. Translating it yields CASSWGSGTDTQYF.

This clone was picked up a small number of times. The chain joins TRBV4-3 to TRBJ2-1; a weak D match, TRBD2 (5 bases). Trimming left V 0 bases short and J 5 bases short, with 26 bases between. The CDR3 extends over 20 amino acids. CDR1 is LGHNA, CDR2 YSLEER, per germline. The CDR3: CASSQDYSSGRGFINNEQFF. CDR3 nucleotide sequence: TGCGCCAGCAGCCAAGATTACTCTTCAGGACGGGGATTCATTAACAATGAGCAGTTCTTC.

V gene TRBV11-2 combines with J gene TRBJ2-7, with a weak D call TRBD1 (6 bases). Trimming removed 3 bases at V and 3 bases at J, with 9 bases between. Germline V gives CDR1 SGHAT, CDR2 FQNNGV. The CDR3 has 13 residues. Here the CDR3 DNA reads TGTGCCAGCAGCTTCGGACAGAACTACGAGCAGTACTTC. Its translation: CASSFGQNYEQYF.

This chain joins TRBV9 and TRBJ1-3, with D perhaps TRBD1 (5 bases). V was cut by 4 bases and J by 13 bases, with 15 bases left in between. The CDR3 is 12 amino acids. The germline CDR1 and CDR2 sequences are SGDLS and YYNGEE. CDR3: CASSPLVGAIYF. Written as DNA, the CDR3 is TGTGCCAGCAGCCCTCTGGTAGGGGCAATATATTTT. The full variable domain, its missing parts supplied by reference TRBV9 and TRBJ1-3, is DSGVTQTPKHLITATGQRVTLRCSPRSGDLSVYWYQQSLDQGLQFLIQYYNGEERAKGNILERFSAQQFPDLHSELNLSSLELGDSALYFCASSPLVGAIYFGEGSWLTVV.

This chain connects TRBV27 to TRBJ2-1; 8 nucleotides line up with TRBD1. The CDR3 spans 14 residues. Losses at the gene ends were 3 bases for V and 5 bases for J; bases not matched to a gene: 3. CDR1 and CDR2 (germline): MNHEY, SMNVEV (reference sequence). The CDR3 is CASSLDRADNEQFF. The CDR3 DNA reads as TGTGCCAGCAGTTTGGACAGGGCAGACAATGAGCAGTTCTTC.

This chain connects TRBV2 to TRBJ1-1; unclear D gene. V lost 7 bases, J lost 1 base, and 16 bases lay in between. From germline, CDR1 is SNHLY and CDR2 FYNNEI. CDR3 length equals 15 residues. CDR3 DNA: TGTGCCAGCACCGGGTCAACCTACGGGAACACTGAAGCTTTCTTT. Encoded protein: CASTGSTYGNTEAFF. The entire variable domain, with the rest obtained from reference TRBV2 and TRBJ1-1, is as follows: EPEVTQTPSHQVTQMGQEVILRCVPISNHLYFYWYRQILGQKVEFLVSFYNNEISEKSEIFDDQFSVERPDGSNFTLKIRSTKLEDSAMYFCASTGSTYGNTEAFFGQGTRLTVV.

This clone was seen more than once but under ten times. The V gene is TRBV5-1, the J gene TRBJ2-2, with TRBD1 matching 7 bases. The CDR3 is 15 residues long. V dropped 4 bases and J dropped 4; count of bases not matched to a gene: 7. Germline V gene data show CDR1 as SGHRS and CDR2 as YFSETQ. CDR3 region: CASSPGDSITGELFF. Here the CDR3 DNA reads TGCGCCAGCAGCCCCGGGGACAGCATCACCGGGGAGCTGTTTTTT.